This T cell receptor (beta chain) appears in the sequencing data of a study of T cells in Graves' hyperthyroidism and ophthalmopathy. This clonotype came up a few times. RNA transcripts were the template for amplifying TCR beta CDR3 regions. HTBI primers drove first-round RT-PCR of the TCR CDR3. TCRdb passed the multiplex PCR reads through MiXCR, listing each CDR3 protein once. The sample records fewer than 700,000 distinct CDR3 sequences, roughly 16% being singletons. Germline-derived CDR1 and CDR2 are LNHNV and YYDKDF (reference sequence). V lost 5 bases, J lost 1 base, and 12 bases lay in between. This CDR3 comprises 15 residues.

The source is a woman in her 30s with Graves' hyperthyroidism. V usage is TRBV15 and J usage is TRBJ1-5; no clear D gene. The sequenced sample was blood. The DNA for the CDR3 is TGTGCCACCAGCGCAATGGCCAGGAGCAATCAGCCCCAGCATTTT. Translated, it gives CATSAMARSNQPQHF.